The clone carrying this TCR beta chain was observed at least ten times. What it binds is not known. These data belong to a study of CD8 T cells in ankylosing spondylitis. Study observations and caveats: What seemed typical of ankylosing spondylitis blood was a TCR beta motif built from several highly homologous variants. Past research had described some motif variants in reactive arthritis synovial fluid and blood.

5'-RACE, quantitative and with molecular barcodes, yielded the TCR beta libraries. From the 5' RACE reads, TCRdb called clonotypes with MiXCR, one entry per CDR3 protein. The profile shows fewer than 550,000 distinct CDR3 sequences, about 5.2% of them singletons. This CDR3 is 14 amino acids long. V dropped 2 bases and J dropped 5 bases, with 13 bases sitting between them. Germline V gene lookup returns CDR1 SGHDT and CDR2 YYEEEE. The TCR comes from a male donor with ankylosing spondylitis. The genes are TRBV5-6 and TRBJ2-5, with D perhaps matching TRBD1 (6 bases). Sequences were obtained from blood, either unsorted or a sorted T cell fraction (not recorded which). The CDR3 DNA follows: TGTGCCAGCAGCTTCCTGGACAGTCGGGAGACCCAGTACTTC. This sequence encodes CASSFLDSRETQYF.